These T cell receptor beta chains were read from a single sample in a study of OX40 agonist ivuxolimab in advanced cancers. Libraries were prepared by immunoSEQ multiplex PCR; TCRdb keeps only in-frame clonotypes and omits some of them. In the table there are fewer than 30,000 clones, 84% of which are singletons. Sequencing used CD4+ or CD8+ T cells sorted from blood, obtained in a trial of the OX40 agonist ivuxolimab. The origin of the receptors is an adult with an advanced solid tumor such as melanoma, head and neck, liver or kidney cancer. CDR3s include the opening cysteine and the closing phenylalanine or tryptophan. Fields, in order: D gene, clone size, J gene, V gene, CDR3 protein, CDR3 DNA. The D gene is left open where the match is weak. The listing skips clone size in some rows; elsewhere it reads once, few, many or a size class.

d_gene: -; abundance: once; j_gene: TRBJ2-7; v_gene: TRBV27; CDR3aa: CASSDNGEPYEQYF; CDR3nt: TGTGCCAGCAGCGACAACGGGGAACCCTACGAGCAGTACTTC
d_gene: -; abundance: -; j_gene: TRBJ2-5; v_gene: TRBV9; CDR3aa: CASSVALAAQETQYF; CDR3nt: TGTGCCAGCAGCGTAGCTCTGGCGGCACAGGAGACCCAGTACTTC
d_gene: TRBD2; abundance: once; j_gene: TRBJ2-7; v_gene: TRBV4-1; CDR3aa: CASSPGASGISYEQYF; CDR3nt: TGCGCCAGCAGCCCAGGCGCTAGCGGGATCTCCTACGAGCAGTACTTC
d_gene: -; abundance: -; j_gene: TRBJ1-4; v_gene: TRBV13; CDR3aa: CASSPRARTPTNEKLFF; CDR3nt: TGTGCCAGCAGCCCCAGGGCAAGGACGCCAACTAATGAAAAACTGTTTTTT
d_gene: TRBD1; abundance: -; j_gene: TRBJ2-1; v_gene: TRBV19; CDR3aa: CASSIYGDRGNEQFF; CDR3nt: TGTGCCAGTAGTATATATGGAGACAGGGGAAATGAGCAGTTCTTC
d_gene: TRBD1; abundance: -; j_gene: TRBJ1-2; v_gene: TRBV27; CDR3aa: CASSLTGGNYGYTF; CDR3nt: TGTGCCAGCAGTTTGACAGGGGGGAACTATGGCTACACCTTC
d_gene: -; abundance: -; j_gene: TRBJ1-5; v_gene: TRBV19; CDR3aa: CASSIQTVSFNQPQHF; CDR3nt: TGTGCCAGTAGTATCCAGACAGTTTCTTTCAATCAGCCCCAGCATTTT
d_gene: -; abundance: -; j_gene: TRBJ2-1; v_gene: TRBV19; CDR3aa: CASSITGDEQFF; CDR3nt: TGTGCCAGTAGTATAACGGGGGATGAGCAGTTCTTC
d_gene: -; abundance: -; j_gene: TRBJ1-1; v_gene: TRBV18; CDR3aa: CASSPPLGRASWDTEAFF; CDR3nt: TGTGCCAGCTCACCACCGTTAGGCAGGGCGAGTTGGGACACTGAAGCTTTCTTT
d_gene: TRBD1; abundance: -; j_gene: TRBJ2-3; v_gene: TRBV10-1; CDR3aa: CASSEGQGTDTQYF; CDR3nt: TGCGCCAGCAGTGAGGGACAGGGGACAGATACGCAGTATTTT
d_gene: TRBD1; abundance: few; j_gene: TRBJ1-2; v_gene: TRBV29-1; CDR3aa: CSVTDGQGSSGYTF; CDR3nt: TGCAGCGTTACTGACGGACAGGGGAGTAGCGGCTACACCTTC
d_gene: -; abundance: once; j_gene: TRBJ1-2; v_gene: TRBV4-1; CDR3aa: CASSQETRVNYGYTF; CDR3nt: TGCGCCAGCAGCCAAGAAACGCGGGTTAACTATGGCTACACCTTC
d_gene: -; abundance: -; j_gene: TRBJ1-2; v_gene: TRBV4-3; CDR3aa: CASSQDPAYGYTF; CDR3nt: TGCGCCAGCAGCCAAGATCCAGCTTATGGCTACACCTTC
d_gene: -; abundance: -; j_gene: TRBJ2-1; v_gene: TRBV19; CDR3aa: CASSILLTGWVNEQFF; CDR3nt: TGTGCCAGTAGTATATTACTCACAGGGTGGGTTAATGAGCAGTTCTTC